A single sample is the source of the 24 T cell receptor beta chains below, sequenced in a study of shared clonotypes between healthy human individuals. Libraries were prepared by immunoSEQ multiplex PCR; TCRdb keeps only in-frame clonotypes and omits some of them. Among fewer than 600,000 clones, roughly 83% were seen once, and the ten largest hold less than 15%. Sequencing was done on a sample of PBMCs. All receptors derive from a woman aged 40 to 50 in good health. Some clones in this sample may be carry-over from other donors' samples.

On this clone: This could be a read error, since a much larger clone is one nucleotide away. This same CDR3 is encoded by further DNA sequences in the sample. The chain employs TRBV29-1 and TRBJ1-1, with D hard to call. Trimming left V 6 bases short and J 8 bases short, with 16 bases between. This CDR3 has 12 residues. The germline CDR1 and CDR2 sequences are SQVTM and ANQGSEA. This CDR3 is CSVVVRTSEAFF. CDR3 coding DNA: TGCAGCGTCGTGGTGCGGACGTCCGAAGCTTTCTTT. The whole variable domain, filled in from reference TRBV29-1 and TRBJ1-1, reads SAVISQKPSRDICQRGTSLTIQCQVDSQVTMMFWYRQQPGQSLTLIATANQGSEATYESGFVIDKFPISRPNLTFSTLTVSNMSPEDSSIYLCSVVVRTSEAFFGQGTRLTVV.

The genes are TRBV7-2 and TRBJ2-7, with 7 bases aligning to TRBD2. The CDR3 extends over 13 amino acids. Germline V gene data show CDR1 as SGHTA and CDR2 as FQGNSA. With V trimmed by 8 bases and J by 3 bases, 7 bases remained unmatched. The DNA of the CDR3 is TGTGCCAGCTCGCGGGAGATTAACTACGAGCAGTACTTC. As protein: CASSREINYEQYF.

This clone was seen repeatedly, ten times or more. The V and J genes are TRBV10-3 and TRBJ1-5, with 10 positions matching TRBD1. Germline assignment: CDR1 ENHRY and CDR2 SYGVKD. V trimming: 10 bases; J trimming: 3 bases; junction bases outside the gene matches: 6. This CDR3 comprises 14 residues. For the CDR3, the DNA is TGTGCCAACTGGGACAGGGGTTACAATCAGCCCCAGCATTTT. Protein: CANWDRGYNQPQHF.

This clone showed up just a few times. The chain recombines TRBV6-5 with TRBJ2-1; D not resolved. The V gene's germline CDR1 is MNHEY and CDR2 SVGAGI. The CDR3 is made up of 12 amino acids. V lost 7 bases and J 10 bases, leaving 14 bases between the germline ends. The CDR3 spells CASTRVSGEQFF. The CDR3, as DNA: TGTGCCAGCACCCGGGTCTCCGGGGAGCAGTTCTTC.

This sequence joins TRBV5-1 and TRBJ2-1; 7 bases map to TRBD2. The CDR3 contains 15 residues. With V trimmed by 0 bases and J by 6 bases, 6 bases remained unmatched. Germline CDR1 SGHRS, CDR2 YFSETQ. CDR3: CASSLAGGRLNEQFF. For the CDR3, the DNA is TGCGCCAGCAGCTTGGCGGGAGGAAGGCTCAATGAGCAGTTCTTC.

The genes are TRBV7-2 and TRBJ1-3, with 7 bases aligning to TRBD1. Looked up from germline, CDR1 is SGHTA and CDR2 is FQGNSA. The CDR3 runs 15 residues. Trimming at V came to 5 bases and at J to 4 bases, leaving 8 bases not matched to a gene. In DNA, the CDR3 is TGTGCCAGCAGCGGCCGGGGACAGCGAGGAAACACCATATATTTT. This sequence encodes CASSGRGQRGNTIYF.

The chain combines TRBV9 with TRBJ2-7; the match to TRBD1 covers 9 bases. Looked up from germline, CDR1 is SGDLS and CDR2 is YYNGEE. The CDR3 runs to 14 residues. Trimming took 3 bases from V and 11 from J; bases not matched to a gene: 12. For the CDR3, the DNA is TGTGCCAGCAGCGCATCCGAGACAGGGGGGCGAAAGTACTTC. It is translated as CASSASETGGRKYF.

The chain has TRBV18 and TRBJ2-7; 8 bases align to TRBD2. With V trimmed by 4 bases and J by 4 bases, 6 bases remained unmatched. Per germline, CDR1 KGHSH and CDR2 LQKENI. This CDR3 spans 14 amino acids. CDR3 DNA: TGTGCCAGCTCACAGGGACTAGTTGGTTACGAGCAGTACTTC. Translated, it gives CASSQGLVGYEQYF. The whole variable domain, remainder taken from reference TRBV18 and TRBJ2-7, is NAGVMQNPRHLVRRRGQEARLRCSPMKGHSHVYWYRQLPEEGLKFMVYLQKENIIDESGMPKERFSAEFPKEGPSILRIQQVVRGDSAAYFCASSQGLVGYEQYFGPGTRLTVT.

The chain links TRBV28 to TRBJ1-2, with D uncertain. Trimming removed 3 bases at V and 8 bases at J, with 13 bases between. Germline V gene lookup returns CDR1 MDHEN and CDR2 SYDVKM. This CDR3 comprises 13 residues. CDR3 DNA sequence: TGTGCCAGCAGTTTCTACACCACCCAGGGCTACACCTTC. Its translation: CASSFYTTQGYTF.

This sequence joins TRBV5-4 and TRBJ2-7; D perhaps matches TRBD1 (5 bases). Between the trimmed V and J ends, which lost 0 bases and 3 bases, there was a span of 13 bases. Per germline, CDR1 SGHNT and CDR2 YYREEE (reference sequence). The CDR3 totals 15 residues. In DNA, the CDR3 is TGTGCCAGCAGCTTGGCCTCAGGAAGGGGCTACGAGCAGTACTTC. Protein product: CASSLASGRGYEQYF.

The genes are TRBV30 and TRBJ1-4; tentatively, D is TRBD1 (6 bases). Germline-derived CDR1 and CDR2 are GTSNPN and SVGIG (reference sequence). Trimming cost V 4 bases and J 7 bases, with 16 bases left between them. This CDR3 region has 14 residues. The CDR3 spells CAWIPGTGSEKLFF. CDR3 nucleotides: TGTGCCTGGATTCCTGGAACAGGGAGTGAAAAACTGTTTTTT.

As concerns this clone: The sample has other DNA sequences that encode this CDR3 too. The chain recombines TRBV5-1 with TRBJ2-1; no clear D gene. The CDR3 spans 13 residues. V was clipped by 4 bases and J by 4 bases, with 9 bases between them. Germline loops: CDR1 SGHRS, CDR2 YFSETQ. The CDR3 DNA reads TGCGCCAGCAGCCCCGACGGTTACAATGAGCAGTTCTTC. Translated: CASSPDGYNEQFF.

J is TRBJ1-2 and V is TRBV11-3; maybe TRBD1 (5 bases). Germline CDR1 is SGHNT and CDR2 is YENEEA. There are 16 residues in the CDR3. Between the trimmed V and J ends, which lost 0 bases and 7 bases, there was a span of 18 bases. The CDR3 spells CASSLDARQGITGYTF. The CDR3 bases are TGTGCCAGCAGCTTAGATGCAAGGCAGGGAATAACTGGCTACACCTTC. Supplemented by reference TRBV11-3 and TRBJ1-2, the full variable domain reads EAGVVQSPRYKIIEKKQPVAFWCNPISGHNTLYWYLQNLGQGPELLIRYENEEAVDDSQLPKDRFSAERLKGVDSTLKIQPAELGDSAVYLCASSLDARQGITGYTFGSGTRLTVV.

The rearrangement joins TRBV4-2 to TRBJ2-1; 9 positions agree with TRBD2. Trimming took 4 bases from V and 5 from J; bases not matched to a gene: 6. Germline V gene sequence: CDR1 LGHNA, CDR2 YNFKEQ. The CDR3 runs 15 residues. The CDR3 loop is CASSRRLAENNEQFF. The CDR3 DNA reads TGTGCCAGCAGCCGCCGACTAGCGGAGAACAATGAGCAGTTCTTC.

The V call is TRBV19, the J call TRBJ1-5; TRBD1 might be the D (5 bases). The CDR3 is 15 amino acids. The germline V gene has CDR1 LNHDA and CDR2 SQIVND (reference sequence). The V end was cut by 3 bases, the J end by 5 bases, with 14 bases between. This CDR3 is CASSMSAGPYQPQHF. The CDR3 bases are TGTGCCAGTAGTATGAGTGCAGGGCCTTATCAGCCCCAGCATTTT.

This clone was counted between two and nine times. The V call is TRBV28, the J call TRBJ2-2; D call uncertain. V was trimmed by 8 bases and J by 2 bases, leaving 9 bases between them. The CDR3 runs 13 residues. Germline V gene lookup returns CDR1 MDHEN and CDR2 SYDVKM. In DNA form, the CDR3 reads TGTGCCAGCTTTCTCCAAAACACCGGGGAGCTGTTTTTT. This translates into CASFLQNTGELFF.

The V gene is TRBV9, the J gene TRBJ1-1; a possible D gene is TRBD1 (5 bases). The CDR3 is made up of 12 amino acids. Germline lookup yields CDR1 SGDLS and CDR2 YYNGEE. V lost 6 bases and J 7 bases, leaving 13 bases between the germline ends. CDR3 in amino acids: CASIKGHGEAFF. CDR3 bases: TGTGCCAGCATAAAGGGGCACGGTGAAGCTTTCTTT.

The chain carries TRBV6-1 and TRBJ2-3; no definite D call. Germline values: CDR1 MNHNS, CDR2 SASEGT. This CDR3 has 15 amino acids. The V and J ends lost 6 bases and 2 bases respectively, with 15 bases between them. The CDR3 here is CASSAKKVATDTQYF. The CDR3 region has the DNA TGTGCCAGCAGCGCCAAGAAGGTAGCCACAGATACGCAGTATTTT.

CDR3 nucleotide sequence: TGTGCCAGCAGTTGGACAGATCGGCTTACCTACGAGCAGTACTTC. Its protein is CASSWTDRLTYEQYF. The V call is TRBV28, the J call TRBJ2-7; tentatively, D is TRBD1 (6 bases). Germline CDR1 and CDR2: MDHEN and SYDVKM. The CDR3 extends over 15 amino acids. The germline V and J ends were trimmed by 4 bases and 2 bases, with 15 bases remaining between them. Drawing the rest from reference TRBV28 and TRBJ2-7, the complete variable domain is DVKVTQSSRYLVKRTGEKVFLECVQDMDHENMFWYRQDPGLGLRLIYFSYDVKMKEKGDIPEGYSVSREKKERFSLILESASTNQTSMYLCASSWTDRLTYEQYFGPGTRLTVT.

The CDR3 DNA reads TGTGCCAGCCGGGGACAGGGGGAAACATACGAGCAGTACTTC. Amino acids: CASRGQGETYEQYF. This sequence joins TRBV28 and TRBJ2-7, with 11 bases identical to TRBD1. This CDR3 is 14 amino acids long. Germline V lookup: CDR1 MDHEN, CDR2 SYDVKM. V was clipped by 8 bases and J by 4 bases; unmatched bases: 7.

V usage is TRBV5-1 and J usage is TRBJ2-6; D is possibly TRBD1 (5 bases). The CDR3 is 16 amino acids. Per germline, CDR1 SGHRS and CDR2 YFSETQ. V dropped 4 bases and J dropped 2 bases, with 13 bases sitting between them. CDR3 DNA sequence: TGCGCCAGCAGCACCAGGGTCCTCGCTGGGGCCAACGTCCTGACTTTC. Its protein product is CASSTRVLAGANVLTF.

The chain carries TRBV29-1 and TRBJ2-5; TRBD2 is a possible D gene (6 bases). Per the germline V gene, CDR1 is SQVTM and CDR2 is ANQGSEA. This CDR3 is 13 amino acids long. V was shortened by 6 bases and J by 1 base, with 12 bases between the two germline ends. The CDR3, as DNA: TGCAGCGTGGGGGGTTGGGCCCAAGAGACCCAGTACTTC. Protein sequence: CSVGGWAQETQYF.

This clone showed up many times. The rearrangement joins TRBV5-1 to TRBJ2-2, with 7 nucleotides matching TRBD2. The ends lost 7 bases at V and 8 bases at J; junction bases unmatched: 14. This CDR3 is built from 15 residues. Per the germline V gene, CDR1 is SGHRS and CDR2 is YFSETQ. The CDR3 protein is CASAEVAGVEGELFF. In DNA form, the CDR3 reads TGCGCCAGCGCGGAGGTGGCGGGAGTAGAGGGGGAGCTGTTTTTT.

The chain combines TRBV9 with TRBJ2-2; D gene ambiguous. Germline V gene data show CDR1 as SGDLS and CDR2 as YYNGEE. V was pared by 0 bases and J by 5 bases, with 2 bases between. The CDR3 length is 12 residues. The CDR3 DNA follows: TGTGCCAGCAGCGTAGGGACCGGGGAGCTGTTTTTT. Translated, it gives CASSVGTGELFF.